The clone carrying this T cell receptor beta chain was counted ten times or more. These data come from a study of neurological immune-mediated disorders. V shed 1 base and J 1 base; nucleotides not matched to a gene: 6. The CDR3 has 17 residues. Looked up from germline, CDR1 is SGHRS and CDR2 is YFSETQ. A 10-nucleotide random UMI tagged transcripts in template-switch 5'RACE cDNA synthesis. TCRdb reprocessed the 5' RACE reads via MiXCR and lists one record per CDR3 protein. This table has approximately 46,000 distinct CDR3 sequences, 9% to 12% appearing once. The material sequenced was PBMCs. The sequence was obtained from a man in his 70s with HTLV-1-associated myelopathy (HAM/TSP). The chain uses TRBV5-1 and TRBJ2-3; TRBD2 matches at 10 bases. The CDR3 here is CASSLTSGTSGTDTQYF. The CDR3 DNA follows: TGCGCCAGCAGCTTGACCTCCGGGACTAGCGGCACAGATACGCAGTATTTT.